This passage covers 20 T cell receptor beta chains from one sample sequenced in a study of blood T cell repertoires in COVID-19. Only in-frame clones appear in the TCRdb table, and some are missing; sequencing was by immunoSEQ multiplex PCR. The sample has roughly 290,000 clones, roughly 90% seen once. The sample consisted of peripheral blood. These receptors were collected from a man aged 25 to 40 with acute or convalescent COVID-19.

The chain recombines TRBV5-6 with TRBJ1-4, with D hard to call. CDR1 SGHDT and CDR2 YYEEEE come from the germline V gene. The CDR3 sequence is 15 residues long. V shed 4 bases and J shed 6 bases, with 16 bases lying between them. As DNA, the CDR3 is TGTGCCAGCAGCCAGCCAGGAGGCCTGGATGAAAAACTGTTTTTT. This gives the protein CASSQPGGLDEKLFF.

This sequence joins TRBV3-1 (or the pseudogene TRBV3-2) and TRBJ2-1; D gene uncertain. There are 14 residues in the CDR3. V dropped 0 bases and J dropped 8 bases, with 11 bases sitting between them. Per germline, CDR1 LGHDT and CDR2 YNNKEL (reference sequence). CDR3 in amino acids: CASSQDLRSHEQFF. CDR3 DNA sequence: TGTGCCAGCAGCCAAGATCTTAGGAGCCATGAGCAGTTCTTC.

The chain couples TRBV30 to TRBJ1-1; D remains ambiguous. CDR3 size: 13 residues. Trimming cost V 0 bases and J 1 base, with 6 bases left between them. CDR1 and CDR2 (germline): GTSNPN, SVGIG (reference sequence). The CDR3, as DNA: TGTGCCTGGAGTGTAGGAGGGAACACTGAAGCTTTCTTT. As protein: CAWSVGGNTEAFF.

The genes are TRBV30 and TRBJ1-3; D unclear. The germline V gene encodes CDR1 GTSNPN and CDR2 SVGIG (reference sequence). This CDR3 is 13 amino acids long. Trimming removed 4 bases from V and 3 bases from J, with 10 bases in between. CDR3 residues: CAWNGVLGNTIYF. The CDR3 DNA sequence: TGTGCCTGGAACGGAGTCCTTGGAAACACCATATATTTT.

V gene TRBV20-1 combines with J gene TRBJ2-2, with 8 bases identical to TRBD2. CDR1 and CDR2 (germline): DFQATT, SNEGSKA (reference sequence). The trim removed 3 bases at V and 2 bases at J, leaving 5 bases unmatched. The CDR3 totals 15 residues. CDR3 region: CSASKLAANTGELFF. CDR3 nucleotides: TGCAGTGCTAGTAAACTAGCGGCAAACACCGGGGAGCTGTTTTTT.

The chain joins TRBV28 to TRBJ2-7; D gene ambiguous. The CDR3 sequence is 14 residues long. CDR1 and CDR2 from the germline V gene are MDHEN and SYDVKM. The V end lost 7 bases, the J end lost 5 bases, and 18 bases lay between the germline ends. The CDR3 spells CASTRSPFTDEQYF. The CDR3 bases are TGTGCCAGCACTCGATCTCCTTTTACGGACGAGCAGTACTTC.

This sequence joins TRBV3-1 (or the pseudogene TRBV3-2) and TRBJ2-5; 10 positions match TRBD2. V lost 4 bases, J lost 4 bases, and 9 bases stayed unmatched. The CDR3 contains 16 residues. CDR1 and CDR2 (germline): LGHDT, YNNKEL (reference sequence). The CDR3 loop reads CASSPLILAGGETQYF. The CDR3, as DNA: TGTGCCAGCAGCCCCCTAATTTTAGCGGGGGGAGAGACCCAGTACTTC.

This sequence joins TRBV19 and TRBJ1-2; weak D call: TRBD1 (5 bases). The germline V and J ends were trimmed by 5 bases and 3 bases, with 13 bases remaining between them. The CDR3 is 14 residues long. Per the germline V gene, CDR1 is LNHDA and CDR2 is SQIVND (reference sequence). The DNA for the CDR3 is TGTGCCAGTAGTGACGGGGGACGCCACTATGGCTACACCTTC. This sequence encodes CASSDGGRHYGYTF.

V gene TRBV18 combines with J gene TRBJ2-7, with 12 bases fitting TRBD2. V lost 5 bases to trimming and J lost 6 bases; unmatched junction nucleotides: 5. The CDR3 has 14 residues. Germline lookup yields CDR1 KGHSH and CDR2 LQKENI. The chain's CDR3 is CASSTGLAGREQYF. The CDR3 region has the DNA TGTGCCAGCTCAACCGGACTAGCGGGGCGCGAGCAGTACTTC.

The J gene is TRBJ2-2, the V gene TRBV9; 7 bases map to TRBD1. The germline V gene has CDR1 SGDLS and CDR2 YYNGEE. The CDR3 totals 17 residues. V trimming: 4 bases; J trimming: 0 bases; junction bases outside the gene matches: 9. CDR3 amino acids: CASSRPTGTANTGELFF. CDR3 DNA: TGTGCCAGCAGCCGACCGACCGGGACAGCGAACACCGGGGAGCTGTTTTTT.

This chain uses TRBV29-1 with TRBJ2-5; D is ambiguous. There are 13 residues in the CDR3. Trimming pared 5 bases from V and 1 base from J, leaving 11 bases between. Germline lookup yields CDR1 SQVTM and CDR2 ANQGSEA. CDR3 sequence (DNA): TGCAGCGTTCTTGGGCTGTTCCAAGAGACCCAGTACTTC. This gives the protein CSVLGLFQETQYF.

This clone has a single count. This sequence joins TRBV6-1 and TRBJ2-1; TRBD2 agrees at 7 bases. V lost 1 base, J lost 8 bases, and 8 bases stayed unmatched. CDR3 length: 15 amino acids. Germline V gene lookup returns CDR1 MNHNS and CDR2 SASEGT. Here the CDR3 DNA reads TGTGCCAGCAGTGAAGGGCTAGCGGAAGCATATGAGCAGTTCTTC. This codes for CASSEGLAEAYEQFF.

This chain links TRBV2 with TRBJ2-7; 7 positions agree with TRBD1. V shed 2 bases, J shed 1 base, and the junction held 5 bases outside the gene matches. Germline V CDR1 and CDR2: SNHLY, FYNNEI. The CDR3 totals 15 residues. The CDR3 nucleotides read TGTGCCAGCAGTGAATTTACAGGGGCTTCCTACGAGCAGTACTTC. It yields the protein CASSEFTGASYEQYF.

The J gene is TRBJ2-7, the V gene TRBV19; weak D call: TRBD1 (6 bases). Deletions cut 8 bases from V and 3 bases from J, with 14 bases between. The CDR3 spans 13 residues. Germline V gene lookup returns CDR1 LNHDA and CDR2 SQIVND (reference sequence). The DNA of the CDR3 is TGTGCCAGTGGCCTACAACAGGGCTACGAGCAGTACTTC. This translates into CASGLQQGYEQYF.

This sequence joins TRBV6-6 and TRBJ1-6; D remains ambiguous. Germline V gene sequence: CDR1 MNHNY, CDR2 SVGAGI (reference sequence). The CDR3 has 16 residues. The V gene lost 2 bases and the J gene lost 3 bases, with 11 bases spanning the gap. CDR3: CASSYLRENYNSPLHF. CDR3 DNA sequence: TGTGCCAGCAGTTACCTAAGGGAGAACTATAATTCACCCCTCCACTTT.

This clone was recorded once. The V gene is TRBV27, the J gene TRBJ2-5; TRBD1 matches at 9 bases. This CDR3 spans 19 amino acids. The germline gives CDR1 MNHEY, CDR2 SMNVEV (reference sequence). V trimming: 3 bases; J trimming: 4 bases; junction bases outside the gene matches: 18. The CDR3 sequence is CASSFRDHRGPFIPETQYF. The CDR3 DNA follows: TGTGCCAGCAGTTTTAGGGATCACAGGGGGCCGTTTATCCCAGAGACCCAGTACTTC.

The chain joins TRBV27 to TRBJ1-2; the D gene is possibly TRBD1 (6 bases). The CDR3 has 18 residues. Germline CDR1 and CDR2: MNHEY and SMNVEV (reference sequence). V dropped 3 bases and J dropped 0 bases, with 20 bases sitting between them. CDR3 loop: CASSLVGLQGRANYGYTF. DNA for the CDR3: TGTGCCAGCAGTTTGGTGGGGCTACAGGGCCGAGCTAACTATGGCTACACCTTC.

The CDR3 loop is CASRIIRDRGSYEQYF. The CDR3 coding sequence is TGTGCCAGCAGGATTATCCGGGACAGGGGCTCCTACGAGCAGTACTTC. The V gene is TRBV28, the J gene TRBJ2-7; 10 positions match TRBD1. CDR1 is MDHEN, CDR2 SYDVKM, per germline. Germline trimming cut 6 bases from V and 0 bases from J; bases unmatched to any gene: 8. The CDR3 covers 16 residues.

This chain links TRBV7-9 with TRBJ1-3; D is possibly TRBD1 (6 bases). CDR1 is SEHNR, CDR2 FQNEAQ, per germline (reference sequence). The CDR3 runs 15 residues. V dropped 5 bases and J dropped 3 bases, with 14 bases sitting between them. CDR3 coding DNA: TGTGCCAGCAGCGGACGAACAGGGAGTGGAAACACCATATATTTT. Translating it yields CASSGRTGSGNTIYF.

The V and J genes are TRBV3-1 (or the pseudogene TRBV3-2) and TRBJ2-5; D perhaps matches TRBD2 (6 bases). The V gene's germline CDR1 is LGHDT and CDR2 YNNKEL (reference sequence). V shed 4 bases and J shed 5 bases, with 17 bases lying between them. The CDR3 extends over 15 amino acids. The CDR3 DNA sequence: TGTGCCAGCAGCCCAAACACGGGGGTGGGGGAGACCCAGTACTTC. Translating it yields CASSPNTGVGETQYF.